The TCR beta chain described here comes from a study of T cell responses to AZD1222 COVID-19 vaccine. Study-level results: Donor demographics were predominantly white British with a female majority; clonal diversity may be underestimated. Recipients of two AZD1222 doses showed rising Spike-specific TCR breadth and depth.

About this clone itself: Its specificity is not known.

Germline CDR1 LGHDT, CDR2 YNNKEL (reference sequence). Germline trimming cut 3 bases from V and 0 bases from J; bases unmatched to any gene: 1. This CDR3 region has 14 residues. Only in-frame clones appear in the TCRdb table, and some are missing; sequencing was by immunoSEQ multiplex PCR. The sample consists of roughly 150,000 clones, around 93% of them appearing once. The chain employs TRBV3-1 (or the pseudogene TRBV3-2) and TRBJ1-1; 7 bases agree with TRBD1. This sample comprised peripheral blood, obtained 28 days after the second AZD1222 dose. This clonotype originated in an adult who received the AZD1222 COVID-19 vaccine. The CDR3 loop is CASSQQGVNTEAFF. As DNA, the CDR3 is TGTGCCAGCAGCCAGCAGGGGGTGAACACTGAAGCTTTCTTT.